This TCR beta chain comes out of a study of blood T cells in healthy people across ages. About the research overall: Roughly one uniquely barcoded beta molecule per two T cells was captured. Study-wide results and limits: One million T cells yielded diversity estimates that were considered underestimates.

Comment on this clonotype: Its antigen remains unknown.

The authors ran a second PCR of roughly 6 to 11 cycles using a sample-barcoded 5' primer and a J-beta primer mix. From the 5' RACE reads, TCRdb called clonotypes with MiXCR, one entry per CDR3 protein. This sample has a few hundred thousand distinct CDR3 sequences, with around 27% found just once. These data also formed part of another study, on T cells of mothers and their children.

This TCR was recovered from a boy between 2 and 10 years old in good health. Sequenced: blood.

The CDR3 sequence: CASSWRGLAPKPGELFF. The CDR3 DNA reads TGTGCCAGCAGTTGGCGTGGACTAGCGCCCAAACCCGGGGAGCTGTTTTTT. The chain has TRBV12-3 or TRBV12-4 and TRBJ2-2, with TRBD2 identical over 9 bases. Trimming cost V 4 bases and J 6 bases; bases outside gene matches: 12. This CDR3 comprises 17 residues.